Described below is a single T cell receptor (beta chain) sequence and its context. This clone's antigen is unknown. No qualities accompany the bases; no much larger clone lies one base away. The entry originates in a study of blood T cell repertoires in COVID-19 (dated by TCRdb to 2018 to 2021). Some background on the complete study: Collaborator samples came from the United States, Italy and Spain and covered acute and convalescent phases of COVID-19. Subjects who had been exposed to COVID-19, were actively infected with it, or had recovered from it provided the deeply sampled blood TCRbeta repertoires that made up the dataset. Where available, HLA class I and class II types were obtained from metadata supplied by the sample provider rather than from assay-based typing. A freely available public database, intended as a resource for researchers studying the immune response to SARS-CoV-2, is where the repertoires were released. The material from the prospective study consisted of cDNA or gDNA derived from T cells, B-cell-depleted T cells, or PBMCs. Samples came from the ongoing ImmuneRACE study (first 160 participants) plus 1,254 subjects from 6 global collaborators. A de-identified subject ID, COVID-19 status, age in years and sex were almost always included in the sample metadata.

Enrolling through a virtual design, the prospective study's participants ranged in age from about 18 to 89 years and lived across about two dozen United States geographic areas. In the prospective study, participants were assigned to cohorts based on the clinical history participants reported in a screening survey and a study questionnaire. In the prospective study, mobile phlebotomists collected whole blood, serum and a nasopharyngeal or oropharyngeal swab from each participant. Prospective study participants could optionally give additional blood draws and questionnaires over an approximately 2-month period. Prospective study blood samples were shipped either frozen or at room temperature before DNA extraction. TCRbeta CDR3 regions were amplified from genomic DNA using the immunoSEQ Assay, a bias-controlled multiplex PCR. As for the original processing: The number of nucleated cells in each sample was estimated from the amplification of reference gene primers within the assay. Sequence reads were collapsed and filtered to measure the absolute abundance of every unique TCRbeta CDR3 rearrangement. For each sample, productive Simpson clonality was calculated as the square root of Simpson's diversity index across productive rearrangements. TCRdb stores this immuneACCESS table with in-frame sequences only. Part of the clones is absent; in the studies checked, under half of the shortfall reflects unresolved V genes, and no reason is known for the rest. Clone size and the V and J calls come from that table; the DNA yielded D and trimming. For this sample there are more than 250,000 clones; roughly 90% appear just once. The ten largest make up roughly 1.6% of the sample.

Germline trimming: 1 base from V, 5 bases from J; junction bases outside gene matches: 13. Reading from cysteine to phenylalanine, the CDR3 counts 18 amino acids. Only the CDR3 DNA is retained, 54 bases long and in frame from the first base. From a lookup of the germline V gene, CDR1 and CDR2 are LGHNT and FRNRAP. General findings and caveats noted by the study authors: The quantity of clinical and demographic metadata differed by source and by participant and was supplied without curation.

The chain links TRBV12-5 with TRBJ2-1; 8 central nucleotides agree with TRBD2. The receptor was isolated from a young woman with acute COVID-19. Sequencing was performed on PBMCs or T cells enriched from blood (not recorded which). This receptor carries the CDR3 CASGLDFLRGGSDNEQFF. The sequenced DNA: TGTGCTAGTGGTTTGGATTTCCTCCGGGGGGGATCCGACAATGAGCAGTTCTTC.